The 27 T cell receptor beta chains presented below share a single source sample, sequenced in a study of Ad26.COV2.S vaccination and SARS-CoV-2 variants. Measured with immunoSEQ multiplex PCR; TCRdb has only the in-frame clones, and not every one. The sample has about 440,000 clones, 90% seen once. The treatment is: 19 received Ad26.COV2.S at low or high dose, single or two shots; about 5 received placebo; per-sample allocation not given. Following the first vaccine or placebo injection, samples were taken on day 63. Sample: peripheral blood, taken in a trial of Ad26.COV2.S vaccine versus placebo. The receptors originated from a person between 18 and 60 years old who received the Ad26.COV2.S COVID-19 vaccine or a placebo.

This clone has just a few counts. The V call is TRBV5-6, the J call TRBJ2-5; TRBD2 agrees at 7 bases. The CDR3 sequence is 15 residues long. Trimming at V came to 1 base and at J to 2 bases, leaving 5 bases not matched to a gene. Looked up from germline, CDR1 is SGHDT and CDR2 is YYEEEE. The CDR3 nucleotides read TGTGCCAGCAGCTTGAGGGCGGGGGTACAAGAGACCCAGTACTTC. Translation gives CASSLRAGVQETQYF.

The J gene is TRBJ2-7, the V gene TRBV10-3; 12 bases agree with TRBD1. Germline loops: CDR1 ENHRY, CDR2 SYGVKD. V was pared by 3 bases and J by 7 bases, with 13 bases of the junction left unmatched. The CDR3 extends over 17 amino acids. Here the CDR3 reads CAISEWGEGQGAGEQYF. In DNA form, the CDR3 reads TGTGCCATCAGTGAATGGGGTGAGGGACAGGGGGCTGGTGAGCAGTACTTC.

CDR3 residues: CASSVLAASYNEQFF. In nucleotides, the CDR3 is TGTGCCAGTAGCGTGCTAGCGGCCTCCTACAATGAGCAGTTCTTC. The chain combines TRBV7-9 with TRBJ2-1, with 7 bases matching TRBD2. CDR1 and CDR2 (germline): SEHNR, FQNEAQ (reference sequence). This CDR3 spans 15 amino acids. Trimming took 9 bases from V and 0 from J; bases not matched to a gene: 8.

The chain carries TRBV27 and TRBJ1-5; 7 bases map to TRBD1. In germline, CDR1 is MNHEY, CDR2 SMNVEV (reference sequence). The CDR3 is made up of 14 amino acids. The V and J ends lost 3 bases and 5 bases, in that order; junction bases with no gene match: 4. CDR3 in DNA: TGTGCCAGCAGTTTCTCCGACAGGGATCAGCCCCAGCATTTT. The encoded protein is CASSFSDRDQPQHF.

The chain uses TRBV2 and TRBJ2-5, with 8 bases lining up with TRBD2. Germline values: CDR1 SNHLY, CDR2 FYNNEI. V lost 5 bases, J lost 3 bases, and 2 bases stayed unmatched. The length of the CDR3 is 13 residues. CDR3 coding DNA: TGTGCCAGCAGTCGTAGCGGGGAAGAGACCCAGTACTTC. The encoded protein is CASSRSGEETQYF.

This clone appeared once. Other DNA sequences within the sample encode an identical CDR3. The chain is built from TRBV5-6 and TRBJ2-1; 7 positions match TRBD1. The CDR3 runs 16 residues. Per the germline V gene, CDR1 is SGHDT and CDR2 is YYEEEE. With 4 bases clipped from V and 1 base from J, the junction kept 8 bases outside the gene matches. As DNA, the CDR3 is TGTGCCAGCAGCCCACGGACAGGATCGTCCTACAATGAGCAGTTCTTC. Its translation: CASSPRTGSSYNEQFF.

The J gene is TRBJ2-5, the V gene TRBV6-1; weak D call: TRBD2 (6 bases). CDR1 and CDR2 (germline): MNHNS, SASEGT. The V end was cut by 3 bases, the J end by 5 bases, with 16 bases between. The CDR3 sequence is 15 residues long. CDR3 sequence: CASSESQPRGETQYF. The CDR3 DNA reads TGTGCCAGCAGTGAGAGCCAGCCCCGGGGGGAGACCCAGTACTTC.

CDR3 in amino acids: CASSGPLGQGTYNEQFF. As DNA, the CDR3 is TGTGCCAGCAGCGGCCCACTGGGGCAGGGAACCTACAATGAGCAGTTCTTC. V and J are TRBV9 and TRBJ2-1; possible D gene TRBD1, 5 bases. The CDR3 runs 17 residues. Germline assignment: CDR1 SGDLS and CDR2 YYNGEE. With 3 bases removed from V and 2 bases from J, the gap between germline ends came to 18 bases.

The rearrangement links TRBV9 to TRBJ1-2; D perhaps matches TRBD1 (5 bases). CDR3 length equals 15 residues. The germline V gene has CDR1 SGDLS and CDR2 YYNGEE. V was pared by 2 bases and J by 5 bases, with 16 bases between. This chain's CDR3 is CASSVSSGTEYGYTF. Here the CDR3 DNA reads TGTGCCAGCAGCGTCTCCTCCGGGACTGAGTATGGCTACACCTTC.

This clone was observed once. CDR3 DNA sequence: TGTGCCAGCAGCTTGGGGACCTCATCGGGCGATCAGCCCCAGCATTTT. Translation gives CASSLGTSSGDQPQHF. V usage is TRBV7-8 and J usage is TRBJ1-5; a possible D gene is TRBD1 (5 bases). This CDR3 has 16 amino acids. Trimming took 3 bases from V and 5 from J, leaving 17 bases between them. The germline CDR1 and CDR2 sequences are SGHVS and FQNEAQ.

The chain employs TRBV7-9 and TRBJ2-3; 15 nucleotides line up with TRBD2. The ends lost 5 bases at V and 2 bases at J; junction bases unmatched: 5. Germline values: CDR1 SEHNR, CDR2 FQNEAQ (reference sequence). The CDR3 is made up of 17 amino acids. The DNA of the CDR3 is TGTGCCAGCAGCCCAGGACTAGCGGGAGGGCCCACAGATACGCAGTATTTT. It encodes CASSPGLAGGPTDTQYF.

The chain is built from TRBV2 and TRBJ1-1; no clear D gene. The CDR3 is 14 residues long. In germline, CDR1 is SNHLY, CDR2 FYNNEI. Trimming stripped 4 bases from V and 3 bases from J, with 12 bases between. The CDR3 sequence: CASSGPGRDTEAFF. For the CDR3, the DNA is TGTGCCAGCAGTGGGCCGGGTCGGGACACTGAAGCTTTCTTT.

This clone was found once. The chain has TRBV5-4 and TRBJ2-5, with D possibly matching TRBD2 (6 bases). The CDR3 runs to 12 residues. Per the germline V gene, CDR1 is SGHNT and CDR2 is YYREEE (reference sequence). V was shortened by 4 bases and J by 4 bases, with 8 bases between the two germline ends. This chain's CDR3 is CASSPEGETQYF. For the CDR3, the DNA is TGTGCCAGCAGCCCGGAGGGAGAGACCCAGTACTTC. Variable domain in full (rest from reference TRBV5-4 and TRBJ2-5): ETGVTQSPTHLIKTRGQQVTLRCSSQSGHNTVSWYQQALGQGPQFIFQYYREEENGRGNFPPRFSGLQFPNYSSELNVNALELDDSALYLCASSPEGETQYFGPGTRLLVL.

The J gene is TRBJ1-1, the V gene TRBV27, with 7 bases matching TRBD1. V lost 3 bases, J lost 5 bases, and 6 bases stayed unmatched. The CDR3 totals 14 residues. Germline CDR1 and CDR2: MNHEY and SMNVEV (reference sequence). The CDR3, as DNA: TGTGCCAGCAGTTTCGGCGGGACAGAGACTGAAGCTTTCTTT. Translating gives CASSFGGTETEAFF.

The rearrangement joins TRBV6-2 or TRBV6-3 to TRBJ2-7, with D tentatively TRBD1 (5 bases). This CDR3 contains 13 residues. Deletions cut 0 bases from V and 7 bases from J, with 10 bases between. Looked up from germline, CDR1 is MNHEY and CDR2 is SVGEGT. CDR3 nucleotide sequence: TGTGCCAGCAGTTACTCCCGGACATGGGAGCAGTACTTC. This encodes CASSYSRTWEQYF.

The V and J genes are TRBV30 and TRBJ2-1; no reliable D call. Germline CDR1 and CDR2: GTSNPN and SVGIG (reference sequence). The CDR3 has 11 residues. V dropped 0 bases and J dropped 8 bases, with 5 bases sitting between them. The CDR3 sequence: CAWSVLDEQFF. CDR3 DNA sequence: TGTGCCTGGAGTGTACTGGATGAGCAGTTCTTC.

This sequence joins TRBV7-8 and TRBJ1-1; D gene unclear. The V end was cut by 1 base, the J end by 0 bases, with 9 bases between. Germline V CDR1 and CDR2: SGHVS, FQNEAQ. CDR3 length equals 15 residues. The CDR3 reads CASSLDMGMNTEAFF. The DNA of the CDR3 is TGTGCCAGCAGCTTAGATATGGGAATGAACACTGAAGCTTTCTTT.

This chain joins TRBV27 and TRBJ2-7; D gene ambiguous. Germline CDR1 is MNHEY and CDR2 is SMNVEV (reference sequence). This CDR3 contains 12 residues. V lost 8 bases and J lost 4, with 12 bases in between. This chain's CDR3 is CASQESPYEQYF. The DNA for the CDR3 is TGTGCCAGCCAGGAGAGCCCTTACGAGCAGTACTTC.

The chain combines TRBV5-6 with TRBJ2-1, with 7 bases that match TRBD1. Per the germline V gene, CDR1 is SGHDT and CDR2 is YYEEEE. Trimming cost V 2 bases and J 7 bases; bases outside gene matches: 15. The CDR3 sequence is 17 residues long. The CDR3: CASSFKPRRQGDNEQFF. The CDR3 DNA is TGTGCCAGCAGCTTTAAGCCCCGGAGACAGGGAGATAATGAGCAGTTCTTC.

The chain uses TRBV10-1 and TRBJ2-7; D may be TRBD1 (5 bases). The CDR3 is 12 residues long. The V end lost 5 bases, the J end lost 2 bases, and 7 bases lay between the germline ends. Germline CDR1 is WNHNN and CDR2 is SYGVQD (reference sequence). The CDR3 DNA is TGCGCCAGCAGTACGACAGCCTACGAGCAGTACTTC. The encoded protein is CASSTTAYEQYF.

The chain is built from TRBV27 and TRBJ1-5, with 9 bases that match TRBD1. This CDR3 has 20 amino acids. Trimming removed 2 bases from V and 0 bases from J; junction bases left unmatched: 14. Germline CDR1 MNHEY, CDR2 SMNVEV (reference sequence). DNA of the CDR3: TGTGCCAGCAGTTTAAGGGGCCGGGACAGGGACTCATATAGCAATCAGCCCCAGCATTTT. It is translated as CASSLRGRDRDSYSNQPQHF.

The rearrangement links TRBV28 to TRBJ2-7; D unresolved. With 6 bases removed from V and 2 bases from J, the gap between germline ends came to 14 bases. The CDR3 runs to 14 residues. Germline CDR1 reads MDHEN; CDR2 reads SYDVKM. CDR3 nucleotide sequence: TGTGCCAGCAGCCCCGTGCGGCCCACCTACGAGCAGTACTTC. Translating it yields CASSPVRPTYEQYF.

The chain combines TRBV12-3 or TRBV12-4 with TRBJ1-3; D not resolved. Trimming removed 1 base at V and 4 bases at J, with 5 bases between. This CDR3 is 13 amino acids long. This CDR3 reads CASSLGGGNTIYF. The CDR3 DNA sequence: TGTGCCAGCAGTTTAGGAGGCGGAAACACCATATATTTT.

This rearrangement joins TRBV5-1 to TRBJ2-7, with D uncertain. CDR1 SGHRS and CDR2 YFSETQ come from the germline V gene. With 7 bases removed from V and 1 base from J, the gap between germline ends came to 18 bases. The CDR3 is 15 residues long. As DNA, the CDR3 is TGCGCCAGCGCTAGGACGTTATTGGGTTCCTACGAGCAGTACTTC. Its translation is CASARTLLGSYEQYF.

The rearrangement joins TRBV3-1 (or the pseudogene TRBV3-2) to TRBJ2-3, with 7 bases aligning to TRBD1. This CDR3 has 16 residues. Germline CDR1 reads LGHDT; CDR2 reads YNNKEL (reference sequence). The V and J ends lost 0 bases and 5 bases, in that order; junction bases with no gene match: 8. The CDR3 region has the DNA TGTGCCAGCAGCCAAGATGAGGGGGCAAGTGGAGATACGCAGTATTTT. It is translated as CASSQDEGASGDTQYF.

This rearrangement joins TRBV30 to TRBJ2-5, with 12 bases aligning to TRBD2. The germline V gene encodes CDR1 GTSNPN and CDR2 SVGIG (reference sequence). V gave up 3 bases and J gave up 5 bases; unmatched junction bases: 10. The CDR3 spans 16 residues. Here the CDR3 DNA reads TGTGCCTGGAGGGGTCTAGCGGGAGGGCCTGGGGAGACCCAGTACTTC. Residues: CAWRGLAGGPGETQYF.

This chain joins TRBV7-9 and TRBJ1-1, with D possibly matching TRBD1 (5 bases). This CDR3 contains 14 residues. Germline V gene data show CDR1 as SEHNR and CDR2 as FQNEAQ (reference sequence). The V and J ends lost 0 bases and 10 bases respectively, with 15 bases between them. CDR3 in DNA: TGTGCCAGCAGCTTAGCCGGGGCCCCGGGAGTAGCTTTCTTT. Amino acid sequence: CASSLAGAPGVAFF.